These 22 T cell receptor beta chains were all obtained from the same sample, sequenced in a study of cytomegalovirus exposure and HLA in healthy donors. 60 Vbeta and 13 Jbeta primers were used in PCR. Clones were sequenced by immunoSEQ multiplex PCR, and TCRdb holds only the in-frame ones, with some missing. The table includes more than 100,000 clones, approximately 78% detected once. Sequences were obtained from PBMCs. The origin of the receptors is a woman between 35 and 50 years old in good health and CMV-seropositive.

Details on this clone: Other DNA sequences from this sample encode an identical CDR3 as well. V gene TRBV15 combines with J gene TRBJ1-2; 8 bases match TRBD1. Germline CDR1 reads LNHNV; CDR2 reads YYDKDF (reference sequence). The CDR3 consists of 14 residues. The ends lost 4 bases at V and 4 bases at J; junction bases unmatched: 5. Written as DNA, the CDR3 is TGTGCCACCAGCAAAAACAGGGGGGCCTATGGCTACACCTTC. The encoded protein is CATSKNRGAYGYTF.

This chain joins TRBV4-3 and TRBJ2-7; TRBD2 aligns across 9 bases. CDR1 and CDR2 from the germline V gene are LGHNA and YSLEER. The ends lost 0 bases at V and 3 bases at J; junction bases unmatched: 3. This CDR3 region has 15 residues. DNA of the CDR3: TGCGCCAGCAGCCAAGATCTGCGGGGGGGCTACGAGCAGTACTTC. The encoded protein is CASSQDLRGGYEQYF.

The genes are TRBV7-2 and TRBJ2-2, with D perhaps matching TRBD2 (6 bases). The CDR3 has 14 amino acids. The V gene lost 6 bases and the J gene lost 4 bases, with 12 bases spanning the gap. From germline, CDR1 is SGHTA and CDR2 FQGNSA. CDR3 nucleotide sequence: TGTGCCAGCAGTACAACGGGGGTCACCGGGGAGCTGTTTTTT. Translated: CASSTTGVTGELFF.

The rearrangement uses TRBV14 and TRBJ2-3; D might be TRBD1 (6 bases). The CDR3 has 18 amino acids. Germline assignment: CDR1 SGHDN and CDR2 FVKESK. V lost 3 bases and J lost 1, with 20 bases in between. This CDR3 reads CASSHLQGRALRTDTQYF. For the CDR3, the DNA is TGTGCCAGCAGCCATCTACAGGGCAGGGCCTTACGCACAGATACGCAGTATTTT.

This chain joins TRBV25-1 and TRBJ2-5; TRBD2 matches 8 bases. The CDR3 has 15 residues. Germline values: CDR1 MGHDK, CDR2 SYGVNS. The J segment lost 3 bases and the V segment lost 2 bases, leaving 5 bases of the junction unmatched. The DNA for the CDR3 is TGTGCCAGCAGTGAAACGCGGGGGGCTAAAGAGACCCAGTACTTC. Encoded protein: CASSETRGAKETQYF.

The chain uses TRBV7-6 and TRBJ2-7, with D perhaps TRBD1 (6 bases). The CDR3 runs 15 residues. CDR1 SGHVS and CDR2 FNYEAQ come from the germline V gene. Trimming removed 1 base at V and 4 bases at J, with 14 bases between. For the CDR3, the DNA is TGTGCCAGCAGCTTAGTGGGGGCAGGGAGTTACGAGCAGTACTTC. Its protein is CASSLVGAGSYEQYF. Using reference TRBV7-6 and TRBJ2-7 for the parts outside the CDR3, the full variable domain is GAGVSQSPRYKVTKRGQDVALRCDPISGHVSLYWYRQALGQGPEFLTYFNYEAQQDKSGLPNDRFSAERPEGSISTLTIQRTEQRDSAMYRCASSLVGAGSYEQYFGPGTRLTVT.

CDR3 bases: TGTGCCAGCTTACCCCTAACCGGGAGCCTCACAGATACGCAGTATTTT. Residues: CASLPLTGSLTDTQYF. This chain links TRBV6-6 with TRBJ2-3, with TRBD2 as a possible D gene (6 bases). The germline V gene has CDR1 MNHNY and CDR2 SVGAGI (reference sequence). V gave up 8 bases and J gave up 2 bases, with 20 bases separating them. The CDR3 contains 16 residues.

The chain joins TRBV5-4 to TRBJ1-2; TRBD1 is a possible D gene (5 bases). The CDR3 sequence is 15 residues long. CDR1 is SGHNT and CDR2 is YYREEE in the germline V gene (reference sequence). V lost 0 bases and J 4 bases, leaving 13 bases between the germline ends. The CDR3 here is CASSLEQAPTYGYTF. The CDR3 coding sequence is TGTGCCAGCAGCTTGGAACAGGCTCCTACCTATGGCTACACCTTC. The entire variable domain, with the rest obtained from reference TRBV5-4 and TRBJ1-2, is as follows: ETGVTQSPTHLIKTRGQQVTLRCSSQSGHNTVSWYQQALGQGPQFIFQYYREEENGRGNFPPRFSGLQFPNYSSELNVNALELDDSALYLCASSLEQAPTYGYTFGSGTRLTVV.

This clone was seen a few times. This rearrangement joins TRBV11-2 to TRBJ1-2; 7 bases are a match to TRBD1. The V and J ends lost 11 bases and 7 bases, in that order; junction bases with no gene match: 16. The CDR3 runs to 14 residues. Looked up from germline, CDR1 is SGHAT and CDR2 is FQNNGV. This chain's CDR3 is CARTETGNSGGYTF. The CDR3 nucleotides are TGTGCCCGAACGGAGACAGGGAACTCCGGTGGCTACACCTTC.

CDR3 nucleotide sequence: TGTGCCAGCAGCTTAGGTAGTTTAGGAGAGGTGCAGTATTTT. Protein product: CASSLGSLGEVQYF. The J gene is TRBJ2-3, the V gene TRBV7-2; D is unclear. V was clipped by 1 base and J by 11 bases, with 16 bases between them. This CDR3 is 14 amino acids long. Per germline, CDR1 SGHTA and CDR2 FQGNSA.

This clone was counted a single time. This chain joins TRBV12-5 and TRBJ1-2, with 9 bases matching TRBD1. In germline, CDR1 is LGHNT, CDR2 FRNRAP. V lost 4 bases and J lost 7; bases outside the gene matches: 7. This CDR3 region has 14 residues. The CDR3 nucleotides are TGTGCTAGTGGTTGGGACCGGGACAGGGCTGGCTACACCTTC. Protein sequence: CASGWDRDRAGYTF.

This chain uses TRBV2 with TRBJ2-7, with 7 positions matching TRBD1. V shed 4 bases and J 5 bases; nucleotides not matched to a gene: 2. CDR1 is SNHLY and CDR2 is FYNNEI in the germline V gene. This CDR3 is built from 12 residues. The CDR3, as DNA: TGTGCCAGCAGTGGACAGGGTAACGAGCAGTACTTC. Translating it yields CASSGQGNEQYF.

This clone has only a few counts. The V call is TRBV19, the J call TRBJ1-3; D possibly corresponds to TRBD1 (6 bases). The CDR3 has 15 residues. CDR1 LNHDA and CDR2 SQIVND come from the germline V gene (reference sequence). Trimming stripped 6 bases from V and 2 bases from J, with 14 bases between. DNA for the CDR3: TGTGCCAGTAGGACTAACAGGGACCCTGGAAACACCATATATTTT. Protein product: CASRTNRDPGNTIYF.

The rearrangement uses TRBV5-1 and TRBJ2-3; D is unresolved. CDR1 and CDR2 from the germline V gene are SGHRS and YFSETQ. V was pared by 4 bases and J by 2 bases, with 11 bases between. This CDR3 has 14 amino acids. The CDR3, as DNA: TGCGCCAGCAGCCGCGGTGGAGACACAGATACGCAGTATTTT. Its translation: CASSRGGDTDTQYF.

This clone was recorded once. The V call is TRBV29-1, the J call TRBJ2-1; TRBD1 is a possible D gene (6 bases). The germline V and J ends were trimmed by 0 bases and 8 bases, with 14 bases remaining between them. Germline loops: CDR1 SQVTM, CDR2 ANQGSEA. This CDR3 is built from 14 residues. For the CDR3, the DNA is TGCAGCGTTGAAGACTGGACAGAGACGGATGAGCAGTTCTTC. The encoded protein is CSVEDWTETDEQFF.

The V call is TRBV5-1, the J call TRBJ2-3; 7 bases agree with TRBD2. V gave up 4 bases and J gave up 5 bases; unmatched junction bases: 7. This CDR3 has 14 amino acids. Germline CDR1 SGHRS, CDR2 YFSETQ. The chain's CDR3 is CASSEAGPRDTQYF. For the CDR3, the DNA is TGCGCCAGCAGCGAAGCGGGGCCAAGAGATACGCAGTATTTT. Full variable domain (missing parts from reference TRBV5-1 and TRBJ2-3): KAGVTQTPRYLIKTRGQQVTLSCSPISGHRSVSWYQQTPGQGLQFLFEYFSETQRNKGNFPGRFSGRQFSNSRSEMNVSTLELGDSALYLCASSEAGPRDTQYFGPGTRLTVL.

The chain has TRBV10-3 and TRBJ2-1; 8 nucleotides match TRBD2. J lost 2 bases, V lost 10 bases, and 7 bases had no gene match. The CDR3 is 14 amino acids. Germline V gene sequence: CDR1 ENHRY, CDR2 SYGVKD. This CDR3 is CATGAGGAYNEQFF. In DNA form, the CDR3 reads TGTGCCACCGGGGCGGGGGGTGCCTACAATGAGCAGTTCTTC.

J is TRBJ1-1 and V is TRBV6-5; 8 bases match TRBD1. The CDR3 covers 14 residues. V was clipped by 2 bases and J by 5 bases; unmatched bases: 4. From germline, CDR1 is MNHEY and CDR2 SVGAGI. CDR3 nucleotides: TGTGCCAGCAGTTACGTGACAGGGGAGACTGAAGCTTTCTTT. It codes for CASSYVTGETEAFF.

The CDR3, as DNA: TGTGCCAGCAGCTTGGTGACAGGGATTAACTATGGCTACACCTTC. It is translated as CASSLVTGINYGYTF. This chain joins TRBV5-8 and TRBJ1-2; 7 bases are a match to TRBD1. J gave up 1 base and V 0 bases, and 3 bases lay outside the gene matches. The germline V gene has CDR1 SGHTS and CDR2 YDEGEE. The CDR3 covers 15 residues.

This chain uses TRBV19 with TRBJ2-7; D is ambiguous. This CDR3 has 15 residues. Trimming cost V 6 bases and J 3 bases, with 18 bases left between them. Germline CDR1 and CDR2: LNHDA and SQIVND (reference sequence). CDR3 coding DNA: TGTGCCAGTAGCACCTCTACGGGTCTTTACTACGAGCAGTACTTC. This codes for CASSTSTGLYYEQYF.

V gene TRBV19 combines with J gene TRBJ2-7; 11 bases fit TRBD1. The germline gives CDR1 LNHDA, CDR2 SQIVND (reference sequence). The CDR3 runs 14 residues. V gave up 5 bases and J gave up 6 bases; unmatched junction bases: 6. CDR3 nucleotides: TGTGCCAGTAGTCCAGGACAGGGGGCGGGCGAGCAGTACTTC. Translated, it gives CASSPGQGAGEQYF.

There are a few counts of this clone. The chain has TRBV6-5 and TRBJ1-5; 8 bases fit TRBD1. CDR1 is MNHEY, CDR2 SVGAGI, per germline. The V and J ends lost 5 bases and 7 bases, in that order; junction bases with no gene match: 10. The CDR3 covers 15 residues. The CDR3 DNA reads TGTGCCAGCAGTACAGGGGGAAGGGTCGGCCAGCCCCAGCATTTT. As protein: CASSTGGRVGQPQHF.